This TCR beta chain was recorded in a study of blood T cell repertoires in COVID-19. Study-wide background: Material from acute and convalescent COVID-19 was sourced from the United States, Italy and Spain. T cells, B-cell-depleted T cells, or PBMCs provided the cDNA or gDNA that served as material.

The CDR3 covers 12 residues. Trimming took 7 bases from V and 8 from J; bases not matched to a gene: 5. Germline values: CDR1 SQVTM, CDR2 ANQGSEA. Per the original data handling: How many nucleated cells were present was estimated from reference gene primer amplification. Assay used: immunoSEQ multiplex PCR; TCRdb lists only in-frame clones, some missing. The V and J calls and clone size come from that table; D and trimming were worked out from the DNA. The repertoire holds 70,000 or so clones, with roughly 82% as singletons. The source is a human donor in a cohort sampled during active COVID-19. The specimen was peripheral blood. The chain joins TRBV29-1 to TRBJ1-6; TRBD1 matches 7 bases. CDR3 loop: CSARDSDSPLHF. For the CDR3, the DNA is TGCAGCGCCCGGGACAGCGATTCACCCCTCCACTTT.